These T cell receptor beta chains were read from a single sample in a study of cytomegalovirus exposure and HLA in healthy donors. Assay used: immunoSEQ multiplex PCR; TCRdb lists only in-frame clones, some missing. This table holds about 73,000 clones, 75% found once. Source material: PBMCs. These receptors all come from a man between 70 and 80 years old in good health and CMV-seronegative. The CDR3 runs from the conserved cysteine through the conserved F or W. D genes are given only for firm matches. Clone size, where shown, is once, few, many, or a class for clones that have expanded.

TRBJ1-1	TRBV29-1	.	.	16	TGCAGCGTTGAAGGAGTCACTCGGGGGGCCGGGACTGAAGCTTTCTTT	CSVEGVTRGAGTEAFF
TRBJ2-7	TRBV30	TRBD1	.	15	TGTGCCAGTAGTGCCAACCGGGACAGCTCCTACGAGCAGTACTTC	CASSANRDSSYEQYF
TRBJ2-1	TRBV6-4	TRBD2	.	15	TGTGCCAGCAGTACACTAGCGGGGGGTCGAAATGAGCAGTTCTTC	CASSTLAGGRNEQFF
TRBJ2-2	TRBV5-1	.	.	17	TGCGCCAGCAGCTTGTCCGGGGGTTTGATTGGAACCGGGGAGCTGTTTTTT	CASSLSGGLIGTGELFF
TRBJ2-3	TRBV9	TRBD2	.	17	TGTGCCAGCAGCGTAGTTGCGGGAGGGCCTTACGCAGATACGCAGTATTTT	CASSVVAGGPYADTQYF
TRBJ2-7	TRBV4-3	.	many	14	TGCGCCAGCAGCCAAGAAAGGGGTGGTTGGGAGCAGTACTTC	CASSQERGGWEQYF
TRBJ1-1	TRBV6-5	.	.	13	TGTGCCAGCAGTCTAGACCCTAACACTGAAGCTTTCTTT	CASSLDPNTEAFF
TRBJ2-5	TRBV7-9	.	.	11	TGTGCCAGCAGCTCCCTCGGGACCCAGTACTTC	CASSSLGTQYF
TRBJ2-5	TRBV7-7	.	.	17	TGTGCTAGCAGCCCTGACCTTTCGGGACTCTTTAAAGAGACCCAGTACTTC	CASSPDLSGLFKETQYF
TRBJ2-7	TRBV5-8	.	.	13	TGTGCCAGCAACCGGGGAGCCGACCTCGAGCAGTACTTC	CASNRGADLEQYF
TRBJ1-2	TRBV4-3	.	.	14	TGCGCCAGCAGCCAAGATAGATCTAACTATGGCTACACCTTC	CASSQDRSNYGYTF
TRBJ2-3	TRBV30	.	few	15	TGTGCCTGGAGCCCAGGGACACCCTACACAGATACGCAGTATTTT	CAWSPGTPYTDTQYF
TRBJ1-2	TRBV6-5	.	.	12	TGTGCCAGCAGTTACGGGCGTAACGGCTACACCTTC	CASSYGRNGYTF
TRBJ2-1	TRBV11-2	TRBD2	few	15	TGTGCCAGCAGGTCTGGCACTAGCGGAGGAAATGAGCAGTTCTTC	CASRSGTSGGNEQFF
TRBJ2-1	TRBV19	TRBD1	.	14	TGTGCCAGTGCCCGGGGACAGGGTGTCAATGAGCAGTTCTTC	CASARGQGVNEQFF
TRBJ2-7	TRBV23-1	.	.	14	TGCGCCAGCAGTCAATCAGGCAGGCCCTACGAGCAGTACTTC	CASSQSGRPYEQYF
TRBJ2-3	TRBV5-1	.	.	15	TGCGCCAGCAGCACAGGACCTCCACGCACAGATACGCAGTATTTT	CASSTGPPRTDTQYF
TRBJ1-6	TRBV4-3	TRBD1	.	17	TGCGCCAGCAGTCCCGGACAGGGTAAATCCTATAATTCACCCCTCCACTTT	CASSPGQGKSYNSPLHF
TRBJ2-2	TRBV10-1	TRBD2	.	16	TGCGCCAGCAGTAGACTAGCGGGAGGTAACACCGGGGAGCTGTTTTTT	CASSRLAGGNTGELFF
TRBJ1-5	TRBV5-6	TRBD1	few	17	TGTGCCAGCAGCTTGATGGGGACAGGGGGCGGCAATCAGCCCCAGCATTTT	CASSLMGTGGGNQPQHF
TRBJ1-2	TRBV30	.	.	14	TGTGCCTGGAGTGTGTGGAGGTCCTCCTATGGCTACACCTTC	CAWSVWRSSYGYTF
TRBJ2-7	TRBV5-1	TRBD1	.	14	TGCGCCAGCAGCGCCGGGACAGGGTCCTACGAGCAGTACTTC	CASSAGTGSYEQYF
TRBJ2-5	TRBV5-1	TRBD2	.	15	TGCGCCAGCAGCCCACTAGCGGGGGGGCAAGAGACCCAGTACTTC	CASSPLAGGQETQYF
TRBJ2-7	TRBV10-3	TRBD1	few	15	TGTGCCATAAGATCGACAGGGGACAGCTCCTACGAGCAGTACTTC	CAIRSTGDSSYEQYF
TRBJ2-6	TRBV28	TRBD1	.	16	TGTGCCAGCAGCCCTACAGGGGTCTCTGGGGCCAACGTCCTGACTTTC	CASSPTGVSGANVLTF
TRBJ1-1	TRBV6-5	.	few	13	TGTGCCAGCAGTTACGAGGTTAACACTGAAGCTTTCTTT	CASSYEVNTEAFF
TRBJ2-1	TRBV7-2	.	.	14	TGTGCCAGCAGCTTTTTTAGGGGCGTAGGTGAGCAGTTCTTC	CASSFFRGVGEQFF
TRBJ2-1	TRBV7-9	.	.	14	TGTGCCAGCAGCTTATTTCGTCGGGGGAATGAGCAGTTCTTC	CASSLFRRGNEQFF
TRBJ1-2	TRBV10-3	.	.	16	TGTGCCATCAGTGCCGCGGCATCCGAATGGTCCTATGGCTACACCTTC	CAISAAASEWSYGYTF
TRBJ1-5	TRBV27	.	.	15	TGTGCCAGCAGTTTACGTTGGGGGGGCAATCAGCCCCAGCATTTT	CASSLRWGGNQPQHF
TRBJ2-7	TRBV6-5	.	.	12	TGTGCCAGCGGTCCAAGCCCCTACGAGCAGTACTTC	CASGPSPYEQYF
TRBJ2-2	TRBV11-3	.	.	15	TGTGCCAGCAGCTTAGATGCTACGCTCACCGGGGAGCTGTTTTTT	CASSLDATLTGELFF
TRBJ1-2	TRBV7-2	TRBD1	.	14	TGTGCCAGCAGCCCAGACAGGGGGCATTTTGGCTACACCTTC	CASSPDRGHFGYTF
TRBJ2-1	TRBV18	TRBD2	.	19	TGTGCCAGCTCACCAATCGCGACTAGCGGGAGGGCCCTCGACAATGAGCAGTTCTTC	CASSPIATSGRALDNEQFF
TRBJ2-7	TRBV7-8	.	.	16	TGTGCCAGCAGCTTAACCACGAGGGCAGACACATACGAGCAGTACTTC	CASSLTTRADTYEQYF
TRBJ1-5	TRBV2	TRBD1	.	15	TGTGCCAGCAGTGAAGGGCAGGGGGCATATCAGCCCCAGCATTTT	CASSEGQGAYQPQHF
TRBJ2-3	TRBV7-2	.	.	13	TGTGCCAGCAGCTCTAGTTATACAGATACGCAGTATTTT	CASSSSYTDTQYF
TRBJ2-2	TRBV19	TRBD2	.	17	TGTGCCAGTAGCCGGGGACTAGGGGGGATTAACACCGGGGAGCTGTTTTTT	CASSRGLGGINTGELFF
TRBJ1-3	TRBV6-5	.	.	16	TGTGCCAGCAGTTACATCTCGAGGGCTGCAGGAAACACCATATATTTT	CASSYISRAAGNTIYF
TRBJ2-1	TRBV5-6	.	medium-sized	13	TGTGCCAGCAGCCTGACTAGATCCCGGAGGCAGTTCTTC	CASSLTRSRRQFF
TRBJ2-2	TRBV2	.	.	12	TGTGCCCTTGGAGGTAACACCGGGGAGCTGTTTTTT	CALGGNTGELFF
TRBJ1-1	TRBV11-2	.	.	14	TGTGCCAGCAGCTCACTTGACAGGAACACTGAAGCTTTCTTT	CASSSLDRNTEAFF
TRBJ1-1	TRBV10-1	TRBD1	few	14	TGCGCCAGCAGTGAACGACAGGGGGTCACTGAAGCTTTCTTT	CASSERQGVTEAFF
TRBJ2-4	TRBV7-2	.	.	11	TGTGCCAGCAGCTTAGCGGGACAACCGTACTTC	CASSLAGQPYF
TRBJ2-2	TRBV19	TRBD1	.	16	TGTGCCAGTAGTCCGATCGACAGGGGAAACACCGGGGAGCTGTTTTTT	CASSPIDRGNTGELFF
TRBJ1-2	TRBV30	.	once	11	TGTGCCTGGAATACAGCCTATGGCTACACCTTC	CAWNTAYGYTF